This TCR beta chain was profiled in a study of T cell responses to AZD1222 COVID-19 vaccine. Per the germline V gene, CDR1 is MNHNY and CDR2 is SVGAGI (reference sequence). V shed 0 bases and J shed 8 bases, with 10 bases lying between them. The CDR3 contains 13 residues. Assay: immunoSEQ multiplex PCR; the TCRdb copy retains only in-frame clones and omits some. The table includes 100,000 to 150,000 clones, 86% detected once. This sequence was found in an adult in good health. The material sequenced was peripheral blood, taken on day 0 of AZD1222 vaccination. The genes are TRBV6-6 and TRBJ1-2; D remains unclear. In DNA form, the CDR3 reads TGTGCCAGCAGTTACTCGTCGCGTTACGGCTACACCTTC. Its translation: CASSYSSRYGYTF.